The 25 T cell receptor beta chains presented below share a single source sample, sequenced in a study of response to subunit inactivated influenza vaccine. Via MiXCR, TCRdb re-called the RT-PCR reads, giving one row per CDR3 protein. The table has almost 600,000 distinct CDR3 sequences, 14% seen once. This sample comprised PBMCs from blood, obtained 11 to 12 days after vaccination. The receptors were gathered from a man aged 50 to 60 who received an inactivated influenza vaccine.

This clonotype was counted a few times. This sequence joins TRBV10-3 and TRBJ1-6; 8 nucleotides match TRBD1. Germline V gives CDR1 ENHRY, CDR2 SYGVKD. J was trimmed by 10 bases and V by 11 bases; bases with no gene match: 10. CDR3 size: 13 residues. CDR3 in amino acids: CAVCRTGHSPLHF. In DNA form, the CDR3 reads TGTGCCGTATGCAGGACAGGGCACTCACCCCTCCACTTT.

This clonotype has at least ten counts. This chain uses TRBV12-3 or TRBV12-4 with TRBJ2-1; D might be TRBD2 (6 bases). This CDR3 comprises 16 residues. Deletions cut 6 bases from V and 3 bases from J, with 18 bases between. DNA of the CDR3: TGTGCCAGCAGCCCCCCTCTTGGAGCGGGCTACAATGAGCAGTTCTTC. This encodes CASSPPLGAGYNEQFF.

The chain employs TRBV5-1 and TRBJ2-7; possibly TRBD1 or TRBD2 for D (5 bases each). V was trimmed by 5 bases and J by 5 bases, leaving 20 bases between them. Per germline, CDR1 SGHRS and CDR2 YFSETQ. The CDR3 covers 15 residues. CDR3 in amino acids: CASSPPTGATNEQYF. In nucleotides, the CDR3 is TGCGCCAGCAGTCCCCCGACCGGGGCGACGAACGAGCAGTACTTC.

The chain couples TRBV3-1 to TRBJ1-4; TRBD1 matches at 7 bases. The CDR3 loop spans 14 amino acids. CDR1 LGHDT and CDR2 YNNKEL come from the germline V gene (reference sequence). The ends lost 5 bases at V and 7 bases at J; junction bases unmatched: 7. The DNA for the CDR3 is TGTGCCAGCAGCTCTCAGGGGGGGGGTGAAAAACTGTTTTTT. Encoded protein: CASSSQGGGEKLFF.

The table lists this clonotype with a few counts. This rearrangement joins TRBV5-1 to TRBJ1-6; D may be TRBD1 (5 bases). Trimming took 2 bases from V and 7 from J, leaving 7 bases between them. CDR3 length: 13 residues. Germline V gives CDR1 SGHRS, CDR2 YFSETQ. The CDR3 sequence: CASSFGGNSPLHF. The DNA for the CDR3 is TGCGCCAGCAGCTTCGGGGGGAATTCACCCCTCCACTTT.

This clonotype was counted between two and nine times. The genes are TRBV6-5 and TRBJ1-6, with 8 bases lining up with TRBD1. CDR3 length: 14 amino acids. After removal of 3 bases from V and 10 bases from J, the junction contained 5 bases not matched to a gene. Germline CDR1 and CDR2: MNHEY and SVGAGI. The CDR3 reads CASSYLTGVSPLHF. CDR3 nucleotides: TGTGCCAGCAGTTATTTGACAGGGGTGTCACCCCTCCACTTT.

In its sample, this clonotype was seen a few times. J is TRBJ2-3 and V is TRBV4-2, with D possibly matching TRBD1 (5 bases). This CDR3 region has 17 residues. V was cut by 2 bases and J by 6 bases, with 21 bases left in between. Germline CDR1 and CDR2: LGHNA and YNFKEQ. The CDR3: CASSQRPDRRIGDTQYF. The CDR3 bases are TGTGCCAGCAGCCAAAGACCAGACAGACGCATCGGGGATACGCAGTATTTT.

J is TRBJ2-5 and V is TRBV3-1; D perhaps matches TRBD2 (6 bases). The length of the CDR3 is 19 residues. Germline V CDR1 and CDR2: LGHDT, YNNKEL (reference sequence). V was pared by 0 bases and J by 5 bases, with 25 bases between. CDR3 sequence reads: CASSQDRPISSGQGETQYF. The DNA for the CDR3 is TGTGCCAGCAGCCAAGATAGGCCGATCTCAAGCGGGCAGGGTGAGACCCAGTACTTC.

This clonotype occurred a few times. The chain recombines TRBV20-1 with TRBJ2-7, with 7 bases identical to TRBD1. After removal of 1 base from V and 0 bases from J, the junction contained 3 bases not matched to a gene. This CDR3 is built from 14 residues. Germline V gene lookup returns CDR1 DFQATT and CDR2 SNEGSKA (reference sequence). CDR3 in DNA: TGCAGTGCTAGAGTCGGGACAGACTCCTACGAGCAGTACTTC. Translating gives CSARVGTDSYEQYF.

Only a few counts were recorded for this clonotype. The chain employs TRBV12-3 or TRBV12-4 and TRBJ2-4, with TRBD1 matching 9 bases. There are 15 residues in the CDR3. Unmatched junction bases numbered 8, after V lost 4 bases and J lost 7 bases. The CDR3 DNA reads TGTGCCAGCAGTTCGGACAGGGGATGGAGCAACATTCAGTACTTC. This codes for CASSSDRGWSNIQYF.

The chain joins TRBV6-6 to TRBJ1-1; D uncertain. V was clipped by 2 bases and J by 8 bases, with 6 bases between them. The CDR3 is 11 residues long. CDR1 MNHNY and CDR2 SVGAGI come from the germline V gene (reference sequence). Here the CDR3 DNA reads TGTGCCAGCAGTTACCTACAGGAAGCTTTCTTT. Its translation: CASSYLQEAFF.

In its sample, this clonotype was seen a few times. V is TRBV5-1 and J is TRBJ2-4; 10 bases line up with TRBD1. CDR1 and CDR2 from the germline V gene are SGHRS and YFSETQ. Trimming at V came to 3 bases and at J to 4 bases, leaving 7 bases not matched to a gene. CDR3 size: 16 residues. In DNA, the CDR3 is TGCGCCAGCAGCTGGAGTTCGGGACAGGGGAAAAACATTCAGTACTTC. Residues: CASSWSSGQGKNIQYF.

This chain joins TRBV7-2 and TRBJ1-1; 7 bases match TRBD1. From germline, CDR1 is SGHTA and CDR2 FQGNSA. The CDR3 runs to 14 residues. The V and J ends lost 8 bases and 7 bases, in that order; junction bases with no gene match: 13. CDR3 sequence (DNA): TGTGCCAGCGGCCCGACAGGGAATGAGATTGAAGCTTTCTTT. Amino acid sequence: CASGPTGNEIEAFF.

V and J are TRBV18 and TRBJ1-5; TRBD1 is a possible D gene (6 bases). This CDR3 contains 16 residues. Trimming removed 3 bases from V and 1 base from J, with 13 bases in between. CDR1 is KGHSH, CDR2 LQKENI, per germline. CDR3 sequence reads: CASSPNQGRSNQPQHF. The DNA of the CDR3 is TGTGCCAGCTCACCTAACCAGGGGAGAAGCAATCAGCCCCAGCATTTT.

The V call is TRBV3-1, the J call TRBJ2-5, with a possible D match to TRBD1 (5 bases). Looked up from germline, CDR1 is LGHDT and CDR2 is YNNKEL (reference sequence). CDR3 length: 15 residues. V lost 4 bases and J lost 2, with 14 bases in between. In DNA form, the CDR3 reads TGTGCCAGCAGCCCCCAGGGCAGAATACAAGAGACCCAGTACTTC. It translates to CASSPQGRIQETQYF.

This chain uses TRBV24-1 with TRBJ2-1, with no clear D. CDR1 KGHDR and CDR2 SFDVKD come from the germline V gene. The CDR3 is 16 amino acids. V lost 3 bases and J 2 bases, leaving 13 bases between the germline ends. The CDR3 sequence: CATSDALVSTYNEQFF. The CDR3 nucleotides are TGTGCCACCAGTGATGCTTTGGTGTCAACCTACAATGAGCAGTTCTTC.

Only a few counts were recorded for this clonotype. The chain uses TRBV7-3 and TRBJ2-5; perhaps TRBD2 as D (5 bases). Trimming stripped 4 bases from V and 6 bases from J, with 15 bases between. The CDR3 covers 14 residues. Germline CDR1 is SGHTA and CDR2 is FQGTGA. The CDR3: CASSSASRGKTQYF. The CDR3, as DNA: TGTGCCAGCAGCTCCGCGAGCCGGGGAAAGACCCAGTACTTC.

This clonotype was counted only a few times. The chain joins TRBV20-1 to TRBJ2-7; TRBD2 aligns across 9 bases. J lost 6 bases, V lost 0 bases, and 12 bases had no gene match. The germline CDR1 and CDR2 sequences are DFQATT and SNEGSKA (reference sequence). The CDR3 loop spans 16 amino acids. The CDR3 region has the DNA TGCAGTGCTAGAGACGCTAGCGGGATGTGGGGAGGCGAGCAGTACTTC. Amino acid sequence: CSARDASGMWGGEQYF.

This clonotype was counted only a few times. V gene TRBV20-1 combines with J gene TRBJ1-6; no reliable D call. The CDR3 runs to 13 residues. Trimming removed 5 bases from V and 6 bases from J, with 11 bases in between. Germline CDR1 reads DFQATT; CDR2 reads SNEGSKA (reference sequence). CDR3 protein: CSAPRDFNSPLHF. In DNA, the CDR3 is TGCAGTGCTCCCCGTGATTTTAATTCACCCCTCCACTTT.

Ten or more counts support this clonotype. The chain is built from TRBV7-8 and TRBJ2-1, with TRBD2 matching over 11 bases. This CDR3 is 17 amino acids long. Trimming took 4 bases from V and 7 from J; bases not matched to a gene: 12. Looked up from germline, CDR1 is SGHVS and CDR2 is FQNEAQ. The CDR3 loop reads CASSSKRPSGRWNEQFF. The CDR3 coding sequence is TGTGCCAGCAGCTCCAAACGTCCTAGCGGGAGGTGGAATGAGCAGTTCTTC.

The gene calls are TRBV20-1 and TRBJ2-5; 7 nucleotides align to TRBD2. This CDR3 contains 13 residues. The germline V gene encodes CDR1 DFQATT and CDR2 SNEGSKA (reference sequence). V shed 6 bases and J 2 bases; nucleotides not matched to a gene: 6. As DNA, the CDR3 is TGCAGTGCGAACCGGGACTATCAAGAGACCCAGTACTTC. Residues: CSANRDYQETQYF.

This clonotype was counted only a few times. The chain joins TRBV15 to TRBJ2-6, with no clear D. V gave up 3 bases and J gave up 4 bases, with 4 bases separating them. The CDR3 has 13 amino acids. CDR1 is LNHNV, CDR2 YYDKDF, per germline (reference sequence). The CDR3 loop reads CATSSIGANVLTF. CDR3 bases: TGTGCCACCAGCAGCATCGGGGCCAACGTCCTGACTTTC.

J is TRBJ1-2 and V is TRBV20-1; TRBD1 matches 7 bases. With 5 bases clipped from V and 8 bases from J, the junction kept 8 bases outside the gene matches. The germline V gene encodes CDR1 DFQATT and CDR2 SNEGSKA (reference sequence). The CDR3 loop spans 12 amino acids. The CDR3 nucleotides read TGCAGTGCTCCCGGGACAGATGTCGGCTACACCTTC. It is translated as CSAPGTDVGYTF.

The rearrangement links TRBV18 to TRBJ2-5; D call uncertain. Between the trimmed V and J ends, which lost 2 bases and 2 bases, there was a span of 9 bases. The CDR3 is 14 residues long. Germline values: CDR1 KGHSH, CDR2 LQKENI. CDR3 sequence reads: CASSPAAVQETQYF. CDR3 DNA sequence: TGTGCCAGCTCACCAGCGGCAGTTCAAGAGACCCAGTACTTC.

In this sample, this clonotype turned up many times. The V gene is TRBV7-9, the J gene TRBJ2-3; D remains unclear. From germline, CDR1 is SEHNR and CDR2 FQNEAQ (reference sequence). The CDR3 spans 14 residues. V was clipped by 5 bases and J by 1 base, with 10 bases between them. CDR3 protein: CASSQTSGTDTQYF. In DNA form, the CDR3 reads TGTGCCAGCAGCCAGACCTCCGGCACAGATACGCAGTATTTT.